A selection of T cell receptor beta chains follows, all from one sample in a study of response to subunit inactivated influenza vaccine. TCRdb independently ran MiXCR on the RT-PCR reads; one entry per CDR3 protein. The sample has about 570,000 distinct CDR3 sequences, around 11% seen once. These data also featured in a second study, about T cells expressing NK-cell markers.

The material was PBMCs from blood, obtained on the day of vaccination. These receptors came from a man aged 50-60 years who received an inactivated influenza vaccine. Each CDR3 is given with its conserved first and last residue. D genes are given only for firm matches. For some rows the clone size is stated as once, few or many, or as a class when expanded; others skip it.

CASSSGPGTEQYF	TGTGCCAGCAGCTCTGGACCGGGGACAGAGCAGTACTTC	TRBV7-2	TRBJ2-7	NA	NA
CASSYASGNEQFF	TGTGCCAGCAGTTATGCTAGCGGGAATGAGCAGTTCTTC	TRBV6-5	TRBJ2-1	TRBD2	NA
CASSSAGVIDTQYF	TGTGCCAGCAGTTCGGCGGGAGTTATAGATACGCAGTATTTT	TRBV12-3/TRBV12-4	TRBJ2-3	TRBD2	few
CAWSVHLAGETNTGELFF	TGTGCCTGGAGTGTACACCTAGCGGGAGAAACGAACACCGGGGAGCTGTTTTTT	TRBV30	TRBJ2-2	TRBD2	NA
CASSLGQGVVETQYF	TGCGCCAGCAGCTTGGGACAGGGCGTAGTAGAGACCCAGTACTTC	TRBV5-1	TRBJ2-5	TRBD1	NA
CASSLSGTLYNEQFF	TGTGCCAGCAGTTTATCCGGGACCCTATACAATGAGCAGTTCTTC	TRBV28	TRBJ2-1	NA	many
CASSQVLGSEETQYF	TGTGCCAGCAGCCAAGTGTTAGGGTCGGAAGAGACCCAGTACTTC	TRBV3-1	TRBJ2-5	NA	NA
CASSYRRDSNEQYF	TGTGCCAGCAGTTACCGCCGAGACAGCAACGAGCAGTACTTC	TRBV6-5	TRBJ2-7	NA	many
CASSFRLGETQYF	TGTGCCAGCAGCTTCCGACTAGGAGAGACCCAGTACTTC	TRBV3-1	TRBJ2-5	NA	few
CASSPRPGLADYNEQFF	TGTGCCAGCAGCCCACGCCCTGGACTAGCGGATTACAATGAGCAGTTCTTC	TRBV14	TRBJ2-1	TRBD2	few